This is a list of T cell receptor beta chains from one sample in a study of blood T cells in healthy people across ages. From the 5' RACE reads, TCRdb called clonotypes with MiXCR, one entry per CDR3 protein. Of about 720,000 distinct CDR3 sequences in the sample, 22% were seen once. The sample was blood. The receptors derive from a man aged 65 to 85 in good health. Each CDR3 is given with its conserved first and last residue. The D gene is left open where the match is weak. For some rows the clone size is stated as once, few or many, or as a class when expanded; others skip it.

J gene	D gene	clone size	V gene	CDR3 protein	CDR3 DNA
TRBJ2-7	TRBD2	.	TRBV19	CASSIKLAGPYEQYF	TGTGCCAGTAGTATAAAACTAGCGGGACCTTACGAGCAGTACTTC
TRBJ2-2	.	.	TRBV7-6	CASSRGGSWAGELFF	TGTGCCAGCAGCCGAGGGGGGTCCTGGGCCGGGGAGCTGTTTTTT
TRBJ2-7	.	.	TRBV5-1	CASSFGAASQYF	TGCGCCAGCAGCTTTGGGGCAGCAAGTCAGTACTTC
TRBJ2-3	TRBD2	few	TRBV20-1	CSGTSGGEDTQYF	TGCAGTGGGACTAGCGGGGGCGAGGATACGCAGTATTTT
TRBJ2-1	TRBD1	.	TRBV5-1	CASSLMTGAINNEQFF	TGCGCCAGCAGCTTAATGACAGGGGCTATAAACAATGAGCAGTTCTTC
TRBJ1-2	TRBD1	few	TRBV6-5	CASSLGAQGAYGYTF	TGTGCCAGCAGTCTAGGGGCACAGGGGGCGTATGGCTACACCTTC
TRBJ2-3	.	few	TRBV20-1	CSAHPRRGTDTQYF	TGCAGTGCTCATCCACGACGGGGAACAGATACGCAGTATTTT
TRBJ2-3	TRBD2	few	TRBV20-1	CSAISGARTDTQYF	TGCAGTGCTATTAGCGGGGCACGCACAGATACGCAGTATTTT
TRBJ1-1	.	.	TRBV20-1	CSAGPINTEAFF	TGCAGTGCAGGACCCATTAACACTGAAGCTTTCTTT
TRBJ2-3	.	few	TRBV18	CASSPRTAPTTDTQYF	TGTGCCAGCTCACCTAGGACGGCTCCGACCACAGATACGCAGTATTTT
TRBJ2-1	.	.	TRBV5-1	CASSSTAQGGNEQFF	TGCGCCAGCAGCTCTACAGCACAGGGAGGGAATGAGCAGTTCTTC
TRBJ2-1	TRBD2	.	TRBV19	CASSIAGLGVLNEQFF	TGTGCCAGTAGTATTGCGGGACTAGGGGTGCTCAATGAGCAGTTCTTC
TRBJ2-7	TRBD2	few	TRBV6-5	CASSYFLAGGDEQYF	TGTGCCAGCAGTTACTTTCTAGCGGGGGGGGACGAGCAGTACTTC
TRBJ2-5	TRBD2	.	TRBV7-8	CASAGGNQETQYF	TGTGCTTCGGCGGGGGGTAATCAAGAGACCCAGTACTTC
TRBJ2-1	TRBD2	.	TRBV18	CASRTSRLAGSYNEQFF	TGTGCCAGCCGAACCTCCCGGCTAGCGGGAAGCTACAATGAGCAGTTCTTC
TRBJ2-5	TRBD1	few	TRBV6-5	CASSYTTGDLFKGETQYF	TGTGCCAGCAGTTACACAACAGGGGATCTATTCAAGGGAGAGACCCAGTACTTC
TRBJ2-7	.	few	TRBV4-1	CASSQDWDQLGDYEQYF	TGCGCCAGCAGCCAAGATTGGGACCAACTGGGGGACTACGAGCAGTACTTC
TRBJ2-1	TRBD2	.	TRBV28	CASRPGLAAYNEQFF	TGTGCCAGCAGGCCGGGACTAGCGGCTTACAATGAGCAGTTCTTC
TRBJ2-3	.	few	TRBV14	CASSQENTDTQCF	TGTGCCAGCAGCCAAGAGAACACAGATACGCAGTGTTTT
TRBJ1-5	TRBD1	.	TRBV27	CASSLLQGASQPQHF	TGTGCCAGCAGTTTGTTACAGGGGGCTAGTCAGCCCCAGCATTTT
TRBJ2-7	TRBD2	.	TRBV27	CASSLELAGVRLDF	TGTGCCAGCAGTTTAGAGCTAGCGGGGGTGCGCCTAGACTTC
TRBJ1-2	TRBD1	.	TRBV20-1	CSAKARGRDYGYTF	TGCAGTGCTAAGGCCAGGGGGCGCGACTATGGCTACACCTTC
TRBJ2-6	.	few	TRBV6-5	CASSYSGGTGANVLTF	TGTGCCAGCAGTTACAGTGGGGGAACTGGGGCCAACGTCCTGACTTTC
TRBJ2-5	TRBD1	.	TRBV7-6	CASSLGGQGVTQYF	TGTGCCAGCAGCTTAGGGGGACAGGGGGTGACCCAGTACTTC
TRBJ1-2	TRBD1	.	TRBV6-2/TRBV6-3	CASSWGQRNLLYGYTF	TGTGCCAGCAGTTGGGGACAGAGAAACTTACTCTATGGCTACACCTTC
TRBJ2-1	.	.	TRBV12-3/TRBV12-4	CASSVSHNEQFF	TGTGCCAGCAGTGTATCCCACAATGAGCAGTTCTTC
TRBJ2-5	TRBD2	.	TRBV4-3	CASSQEVGRRETQYF	TGCGCCAGCAGCCAAGAGGTCGGGAGGAGGGAGACCCAGTACTTC
TRBJ2-1	TRBD2	.	TRBV20-1	CSARGLAGFFF	TGCAGTGCTAGAGGACTAGCGGGGTTCTTCTTC
TRBJ1-5	.	few	TRBV5-1	CASSLDRAGNQPQHF	TGCGCCAGCAGCTTGGACAGGGCGGGCAATCAGCCCCAGCATTTT
TRBJ2-1	TRBD1	.	TRBV9	CASSAHHRGTYNEQFF	TGTGCCAGCAGTGCTCACCACAGGGGGACATACAATGAGCAGTTCTTC
TRBJ2-4	.	.	TRBV7-2	CASSPLPSTGNIQYF	TGTGCCAGCAGCCCATTACCCAGCACGGGGAACATTCAGTACTTC
TRBJ1-2	.	few	TRBV4-1	CASSQDVRDGYDYTF	TGCGCCAGCAGCCAAGATGTGAGGGACGGTTATGACTACACCTTC
TRBJ1-1	.	few	TRBV9	CASSVVGWANTEAFF	TGTGCCAGCAGCGTAGTAGGGTGGGCGAACACTGAAGCTTTCTTT
TRBJ2-1	.	few	TRBV19	CASSISTNNEQFF	TGTGCCAGTAGTATTAGCACTAACAATGAGCAGTTCTTC
TRBJ2-3	.	large	TRBV3-1	CASSQDGGHPLADTQYF	TGTGCCAGCAGCCAAGACGGCGGCCACCCGTTGGCAGATACGCAGTATTTT
TRBJ2-1	.	.	TRBV7-2	CASSLVPGGGNNEQFF	TGTGCCAGCAGCTTAGTCCCTGGGGGAGGAAACAATGAGCAGTTCTTC
TRBJ2-7	.	.	TRBV3-1	CASSRLEGHEQYF	TGTGCCAGCAGCCGTTTAGAAGGGCACGAGCAGTACTTC
TRBJ1-4	.	many	TRBV4-1	CASSQDLGRRNEKLFF	TGCGCCAGCAGCCAAGATCTCGGCAGGAGGAATGAAAAACTGTTTTTT
TRBJ2-5	.	few	TRBV5-5	CASSLVAFQETQYF	TGTGCCAGCAGCTTGGTGGCATTCCAAGAGACCCAGTACTTC
TRBJ2-1	TRBD1	.	TRBV7-2	CASSLALGTGANEQFF	TGTGCCAGCAGCTTAGCGCTGGGGACAGGAGCGAATGAGCAGTTCTTC
TRBJ1-5	.	few	TRBV20-1	CSASGQQNQPQHF	TGCAGTGCTAGCGGGCAGCAAAATCAGCCCCAGCATTTT
TRBJ1-2	.	few	TRBV2	CAGSEARVRGGGYTF	TGTGCCGGCAGTGAAGCTAGAGTGAGGGGAGGGGGCTACACCTTC
TRBJ1-1	.	few	TRBV13	CASSLRSAAEAFF	TGTGCCAGCAGCTTAAGGTCAGCCGCTGAAGCTTTCTTT
TRBJ2-1	TRBD2	few	TRBV10-3	CAISNIAGASNEQFF	TGTGCCATCAGTAACATAGCGGGGGCCAGCAATGAGCAGTTCTTC
TRBJ2-7	TRBD1	.	TRBV29-1	CSVSTGGAYEQYF	TGCAGCGTCTCGACAGGGGGGGCCTACGAGCAGTACTTC
TRBJ2-5	TRBD2	.	TRBV20-1	CSPLAGGQETQYF	TGCAGTCCCCTAGCGGGGGGGCAAGAGACCCAGTACTTC
TRBJ1-1	TRBD1	.	TRBV3-1	CASSLRDRGMGTEAFF	TGTGCCAGCAGCCTCCGGGACAGGGGAATGGGGACTGAAGCTTTCTTT
TRBJ1-3	.	.	TRBV29-1	CSVEGGAGNTIYF	TGCAGCGTTGAAGGCGGCGCTGGAAACACCATATATTTT
TRBJ1-4	TRBD1	.	TRBV29-1	CSVTGVGGKLFF	TGCAGCGTCACAGGGGTTGGGGGAAAACTGTTTTTT
TRBJ2-5	.	once	TRBV5-6	CASSFFGGNQETQYF	TGTGCCAGCAGCTTCTTTGGGGGGAACCAAGAGACCCAGTACTTC
TRBJ2-3	.	few	TRBV27	CASSLLPGASTDTQYF	TGTGCCAGCAGTTTATTACCAGGGGCTAGCACAGATACGCAGTATTTT
TRBJ2-1	TRBD2	few	TRBV5-1	CASSSKTSGGNNGQFF	TGCGCCAGCAGCTCTAAAACTAGCGGGGGTAACAATGGGCAGTTCTTC
TRBJ2-5	.	many	TRBV20-1	CSATLTGRETQYF	TGCAGTGCTACTCTGACAGGACGAGAGACCCAGTACTTC
TRBJ1-5	.	.	TRBV19	CASSIDKPGPQHF	TGTGCCAGTAGTATAGACAAACCTGGGCCCCAGCATTTT
TRBJ2-1	.	.	TRBV28	CASSPQVRTDPFF	TGTGCCAGCAGCCCCCAGGTCCGAACCGACCCGTTCTTC
TRBJ2-1	.	.	TRBV6-6	CASSYESNEQFF	TGTGCCAGCAGTTATGAGTCGAATGAGCAGTTCTTC
TRBJ2-7	.	.	TRBV14	CASSQDQVLREQYF	TGTGCCAGCAGCCAAGACCAGGTTCTCCGGGAGCAGTACTTC
TRBJ2-3	.	once	TRBV5-1	CASSFRDGDTDTQYF	TGCGCCAGCAGCTTCCGGGACGGGGACACAGATACGCAGTATTTT
TRBJ1-2	TRBD1	few	TRBV20-1	CSARGTGVSDYTF	TGCAGTGCTAGAGGAACAGGGGTTTCTGACTACACCTTC
TRBJ2-3	.	few	TRBV9	CASSVENRPTSTDTQYF	TGTGCCAGCAGCGTAGAAAACAGGCCGACTAGCACAGATACGCAGTATTTT